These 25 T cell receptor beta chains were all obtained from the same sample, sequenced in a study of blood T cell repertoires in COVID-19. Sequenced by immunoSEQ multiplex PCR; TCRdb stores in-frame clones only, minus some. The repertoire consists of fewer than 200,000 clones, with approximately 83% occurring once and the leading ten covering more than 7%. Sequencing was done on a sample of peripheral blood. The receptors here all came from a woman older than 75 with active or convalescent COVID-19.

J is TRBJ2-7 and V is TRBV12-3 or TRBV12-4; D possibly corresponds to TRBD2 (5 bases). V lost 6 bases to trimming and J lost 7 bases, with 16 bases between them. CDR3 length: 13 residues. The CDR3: CASSAGEFEEQYF. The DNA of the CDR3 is TGTGCCAGCAGCGCCGGGGAGTTTGAAGAGCAGTACTTC.

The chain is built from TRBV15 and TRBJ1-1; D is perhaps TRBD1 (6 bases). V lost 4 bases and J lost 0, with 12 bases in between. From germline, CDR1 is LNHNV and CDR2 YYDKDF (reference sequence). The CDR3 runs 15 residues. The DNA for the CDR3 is TGTGCCACCAGCAAGCAGGGGCGTATGAACACTGAAGCTTTCTTT. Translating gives CATSKQGRMNTEAFF. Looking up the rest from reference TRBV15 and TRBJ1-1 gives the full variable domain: DAMVIQNPRYQVTQFGKPVTLSCSQTLNHNVMYWYQQKSSQAPKLLFHYYDKDFNNEADTPDNFQSRRPNTSFCFLDIRSPGLGDTAMYLCATSKQGRMNTEAFFGQGTRLTVV.

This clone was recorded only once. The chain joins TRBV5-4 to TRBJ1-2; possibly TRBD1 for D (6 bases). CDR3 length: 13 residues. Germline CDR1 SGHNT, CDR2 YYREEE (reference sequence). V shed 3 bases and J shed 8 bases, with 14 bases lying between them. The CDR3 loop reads CASSSTGMVGYTF. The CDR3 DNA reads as TGTGCCAGCAGCTCAACAGGGATGGTAGGCTACACCTTC. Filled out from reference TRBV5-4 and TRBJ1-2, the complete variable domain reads ETGVTQSPTHLIKTRGQQVTLRCSSQSGHNTVSWYQQALGQGPQFIFQYYREEENGRGNFPPRFSGLQFPNYSSELNVNALELDDSALYLCASSSTGMVGYTFGSGTRLTVV.

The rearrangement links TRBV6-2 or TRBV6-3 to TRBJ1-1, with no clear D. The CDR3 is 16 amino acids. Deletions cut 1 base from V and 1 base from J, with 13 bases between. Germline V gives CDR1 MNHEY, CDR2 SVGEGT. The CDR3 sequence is CASSYFAGGRNTEAFF. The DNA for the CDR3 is TGTGCCAGCAGTTACTTCGCCGGAGGAAGGAACACTGAAGCTTTCTTT.

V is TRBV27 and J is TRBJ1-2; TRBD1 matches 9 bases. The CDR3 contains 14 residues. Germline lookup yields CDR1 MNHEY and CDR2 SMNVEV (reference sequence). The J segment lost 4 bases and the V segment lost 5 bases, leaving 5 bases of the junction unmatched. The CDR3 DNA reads TGTGCCAGCAGTCCCCCGGACAGGGGCTATGGCTACACCTTC. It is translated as CASSPPDRGYGYTF.

DNA for the CDR3: TGTGCCAGCAGTTTAACAGGGACCTATGGCTACACCTTC. Its protein is CASSLTGTYGYTF. The V and J genes are TRBV27 and TRBJ1-2; TRBD1 is a possible D gene (6 bases). Deletions cut 2 bases from V and 4 bases from J, with 8 bases between. The CDR3 length is 13 residues. Germline V gene data show CDR1 as MNHEY and CDR2 as SMNVEV (reference sequence).

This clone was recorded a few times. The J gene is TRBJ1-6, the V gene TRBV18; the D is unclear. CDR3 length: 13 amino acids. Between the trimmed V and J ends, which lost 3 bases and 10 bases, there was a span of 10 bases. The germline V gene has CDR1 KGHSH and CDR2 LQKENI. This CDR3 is CASSPGVLSPLHF. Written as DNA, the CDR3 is TGTGCCAGCTCACCCGGGGTGCTCTCACCCCTCCACTTT.

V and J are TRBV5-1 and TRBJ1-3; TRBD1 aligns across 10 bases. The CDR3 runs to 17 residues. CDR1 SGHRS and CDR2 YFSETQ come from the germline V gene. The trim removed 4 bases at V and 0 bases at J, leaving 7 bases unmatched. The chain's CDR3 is CASSPGDRGYSGNTIYF. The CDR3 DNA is TGCGCCAGCAGCCCAGGGGACAGGGGTTACTCTGGAAACACCATATATTTT.

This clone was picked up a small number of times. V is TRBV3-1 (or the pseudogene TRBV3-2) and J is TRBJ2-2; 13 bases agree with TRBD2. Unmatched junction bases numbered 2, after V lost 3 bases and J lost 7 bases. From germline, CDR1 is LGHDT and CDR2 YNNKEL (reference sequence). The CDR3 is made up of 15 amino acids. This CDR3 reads CASSHRLAGGGELFF. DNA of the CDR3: TGTGCCAGCAGCCACAGACTAGCGGGGGGCGGGGAGCTGTTTTTT.

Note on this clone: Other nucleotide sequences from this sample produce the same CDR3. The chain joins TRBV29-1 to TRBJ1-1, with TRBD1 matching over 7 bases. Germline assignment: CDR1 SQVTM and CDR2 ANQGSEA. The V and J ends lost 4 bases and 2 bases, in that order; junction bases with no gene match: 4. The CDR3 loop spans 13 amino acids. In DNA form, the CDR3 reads TGCAGCGTTGCTGGGACAGCTAACACTGAAGCTTTCTTT. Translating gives CSVAGTANTEAFF.

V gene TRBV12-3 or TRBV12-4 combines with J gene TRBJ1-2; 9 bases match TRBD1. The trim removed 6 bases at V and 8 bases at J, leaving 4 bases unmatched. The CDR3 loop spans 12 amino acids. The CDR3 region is CASSGTGRGYTF. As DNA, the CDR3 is TGTGCCAGCAGCGGGACAGGGCGAGGCTACACCTTC.

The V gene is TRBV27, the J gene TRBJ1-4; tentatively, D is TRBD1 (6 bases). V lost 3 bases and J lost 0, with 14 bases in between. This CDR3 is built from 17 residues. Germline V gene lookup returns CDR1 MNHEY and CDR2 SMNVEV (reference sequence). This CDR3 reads CASSLRGQTATNEKLFF. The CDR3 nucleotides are TGTGCCAGCAGTTTGCGCGGACAGACCGCAACTAATGAAAAACTGTTTTTT.

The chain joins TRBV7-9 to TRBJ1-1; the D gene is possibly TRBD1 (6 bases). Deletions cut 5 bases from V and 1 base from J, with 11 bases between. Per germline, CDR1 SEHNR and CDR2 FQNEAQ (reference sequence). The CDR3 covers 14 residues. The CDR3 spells CASSRDISNTEAFF. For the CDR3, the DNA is TGTGCCAGCAGCCGGGACATTTCGAACACTGAAGCTTTCTTT.

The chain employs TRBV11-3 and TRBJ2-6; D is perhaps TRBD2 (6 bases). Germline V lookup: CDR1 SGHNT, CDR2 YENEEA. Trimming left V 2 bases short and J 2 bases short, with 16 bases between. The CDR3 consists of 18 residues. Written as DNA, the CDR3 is TGTGCCAGCAGCTTACGAGGCGGGGCCGAGGCTGGGGCCAACGTCCTGACTTTC. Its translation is CASSLRGGAEAGANVLTF. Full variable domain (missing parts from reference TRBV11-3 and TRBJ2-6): EAGVVQSPRYKIIEKKQPVAFWCNPISGHNTLYWYLQNLGQGPELLIRYENEEAVDDSQLPKDRFSAERLKGVDSTLKIQPAELGDSAVYLCASSLRGGAEAGANVLTFGAGSRLTVL.

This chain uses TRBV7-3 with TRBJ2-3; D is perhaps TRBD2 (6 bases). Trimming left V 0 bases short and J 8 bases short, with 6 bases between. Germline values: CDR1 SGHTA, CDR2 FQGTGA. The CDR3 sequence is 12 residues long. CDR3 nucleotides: TGTGCCAGCAGCTTAACAGCGGGTACGCAGTATTTT. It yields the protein CASSLTAGTQYF.

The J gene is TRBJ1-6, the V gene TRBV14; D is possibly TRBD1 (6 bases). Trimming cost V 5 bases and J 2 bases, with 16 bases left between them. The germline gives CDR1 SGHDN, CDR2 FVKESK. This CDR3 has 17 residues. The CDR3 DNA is TGTGCCAGCAGCACGAAGGGGGACCGAACCTATAATTCACCCCTCCACTTT. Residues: CASSTKGDRTYNSPLHF.

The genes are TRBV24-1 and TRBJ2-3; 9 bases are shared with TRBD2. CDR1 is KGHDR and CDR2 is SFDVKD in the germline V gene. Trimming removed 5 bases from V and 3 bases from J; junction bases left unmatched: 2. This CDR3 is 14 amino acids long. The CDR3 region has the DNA TGTGCCACCAGTGTAAGCGGGGGGACAGATACGCAGTATTTT. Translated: CATSVSGGTDTQYF.

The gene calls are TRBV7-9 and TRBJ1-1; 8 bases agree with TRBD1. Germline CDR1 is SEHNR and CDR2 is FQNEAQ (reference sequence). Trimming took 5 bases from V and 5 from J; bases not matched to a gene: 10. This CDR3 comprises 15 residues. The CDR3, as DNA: TGTGCCAGCAGCACGTGGGACAGGCGGGGAACTGAAGCTTTCTTT. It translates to CASSTWDRRGTEAFF.

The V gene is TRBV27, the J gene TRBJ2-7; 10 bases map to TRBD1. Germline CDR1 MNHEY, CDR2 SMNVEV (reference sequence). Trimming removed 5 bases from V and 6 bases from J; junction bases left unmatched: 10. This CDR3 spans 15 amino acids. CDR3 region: CASSVTGTGVVEQYF. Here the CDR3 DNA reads TGTGCCAGCAGTGTCACCGGGACAGGGGTTGTCGAGCAGTACTTC.

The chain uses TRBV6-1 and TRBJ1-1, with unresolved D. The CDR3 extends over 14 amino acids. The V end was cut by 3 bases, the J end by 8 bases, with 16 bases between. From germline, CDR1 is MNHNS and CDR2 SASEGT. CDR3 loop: CASSESGLLPEAFF. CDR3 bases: TGTGCCAGCAGTGAGTCTGGACTCCTCCCCGAAGCTTTCTTT.

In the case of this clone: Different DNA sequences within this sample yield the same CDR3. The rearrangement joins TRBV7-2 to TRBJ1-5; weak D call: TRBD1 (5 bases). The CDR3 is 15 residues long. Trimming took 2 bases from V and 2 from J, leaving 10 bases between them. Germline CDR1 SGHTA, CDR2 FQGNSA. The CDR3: CASSLQGSGNQPQHF. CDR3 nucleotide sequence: TGTGCCAGCAGCTTACAGGGTTCGGGCAATCAGCCCCAGCATTTT.

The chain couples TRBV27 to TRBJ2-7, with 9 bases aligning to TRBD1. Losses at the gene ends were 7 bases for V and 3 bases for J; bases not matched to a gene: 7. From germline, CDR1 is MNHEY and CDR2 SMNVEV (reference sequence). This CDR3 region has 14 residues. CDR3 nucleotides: TGTGCCAGCACCCCGGGACAGGGAAGCTACGAGCAGTACTTC. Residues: CASTPGQGSYEQYF.

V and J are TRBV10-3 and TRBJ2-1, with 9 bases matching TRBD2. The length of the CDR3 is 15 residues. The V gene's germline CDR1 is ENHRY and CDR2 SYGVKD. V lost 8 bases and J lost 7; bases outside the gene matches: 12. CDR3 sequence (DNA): TGTGCCATCTCCCCCGGGACTAGCAAGAGGAATGAGCAGTTCTTC. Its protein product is CAISPGTSKRNEQFF.

The CDR3 DNA sequence: TGTGCCAGCAGCCTCCGAGGGACAGGGAACACTGAAGCTTTCTTT. Residues: CASSLRGTGNTEAFF. The chain couples TRBV9 to TRBJ1-1; the match to TRBD1 covers 8 bases. Germline V gene lookup returns CDR1 SGDLS and CDR2 YYNGEE. This CDR3 has 15 amino acids. Losses at the gene ends were 4 bases for V and 1 base for J; bases not matched to a gene: 6.

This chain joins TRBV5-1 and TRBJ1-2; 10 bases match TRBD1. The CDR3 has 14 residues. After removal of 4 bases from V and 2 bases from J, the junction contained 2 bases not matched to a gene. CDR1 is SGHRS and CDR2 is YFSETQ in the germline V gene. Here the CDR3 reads CASSQGQGNYGYTF. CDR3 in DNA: TGCGCCAGCAGCCAGGGACAGGGGAACTATGGCTACACCTTC.